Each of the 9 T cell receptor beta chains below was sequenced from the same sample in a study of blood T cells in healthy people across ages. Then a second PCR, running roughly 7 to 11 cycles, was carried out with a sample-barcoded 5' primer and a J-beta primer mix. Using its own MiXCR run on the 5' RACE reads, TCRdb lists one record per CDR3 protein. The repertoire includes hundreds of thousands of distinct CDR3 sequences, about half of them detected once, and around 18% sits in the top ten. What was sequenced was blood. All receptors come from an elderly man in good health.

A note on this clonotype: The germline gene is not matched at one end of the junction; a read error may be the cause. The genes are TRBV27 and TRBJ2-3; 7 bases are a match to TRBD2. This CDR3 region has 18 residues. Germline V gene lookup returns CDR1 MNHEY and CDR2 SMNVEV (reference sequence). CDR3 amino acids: CANSLSAGEPTSTDTQYF. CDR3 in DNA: TGTGCCAACAGTTTATCGGCGGGGGAGCCCACTAGCACAGATACGCAGTATTTT.

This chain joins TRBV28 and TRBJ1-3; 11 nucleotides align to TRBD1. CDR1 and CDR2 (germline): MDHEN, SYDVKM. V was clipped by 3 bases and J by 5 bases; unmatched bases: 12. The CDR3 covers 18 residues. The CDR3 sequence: CASSLPTSGTGGRNTIYF. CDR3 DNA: TGTGCCAGCAGTTTGCCCACCTCCGGGACAGGGGGGAGAAACACCATATATTTT.

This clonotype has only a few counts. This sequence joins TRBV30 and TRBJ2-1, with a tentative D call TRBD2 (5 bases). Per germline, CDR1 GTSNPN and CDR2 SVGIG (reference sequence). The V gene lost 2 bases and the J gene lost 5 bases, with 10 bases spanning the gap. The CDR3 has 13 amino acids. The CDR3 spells CAWSPHGDNEQFF. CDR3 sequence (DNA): TGTGCCTGGAGTCCCCACGGGGACAATGAGCAGTTCTTC.

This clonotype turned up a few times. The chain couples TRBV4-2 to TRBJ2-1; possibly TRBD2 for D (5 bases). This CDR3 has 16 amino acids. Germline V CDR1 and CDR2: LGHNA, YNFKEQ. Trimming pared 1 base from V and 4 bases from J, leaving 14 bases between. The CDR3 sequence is CASSQVAASGYNEQFF. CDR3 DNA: TGTGCCAGCAGCCAAGTTGCGGCAAGCGGTTACAATGAGCAGTTCTTC.

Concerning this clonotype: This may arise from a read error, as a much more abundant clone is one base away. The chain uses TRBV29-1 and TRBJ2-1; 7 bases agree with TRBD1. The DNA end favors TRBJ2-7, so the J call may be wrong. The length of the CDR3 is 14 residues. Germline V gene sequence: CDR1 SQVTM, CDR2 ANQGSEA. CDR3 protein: CSERRDSSYNEQYF. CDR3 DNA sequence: TGCAGCGAACGCCGGGACAGCTCCTACAATGAGCAGTACTTC.

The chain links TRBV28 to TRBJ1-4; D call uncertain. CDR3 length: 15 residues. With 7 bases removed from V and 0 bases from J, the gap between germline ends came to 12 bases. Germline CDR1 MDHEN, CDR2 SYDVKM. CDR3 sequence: CASTTERATNEKLFF. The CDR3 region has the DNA TGTGCCAGCACTACAGAAAGGGCAACTAATGAAAAACTGTTTTTT.

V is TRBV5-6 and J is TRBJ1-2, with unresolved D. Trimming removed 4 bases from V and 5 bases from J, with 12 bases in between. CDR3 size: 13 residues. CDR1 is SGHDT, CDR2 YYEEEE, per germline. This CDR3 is CASSNGRRYGYTF. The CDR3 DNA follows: TGTGCCAGCAGCAACGGACGGAGATATGGCTACACCTTC.

For the CDR3, the DNA is TGTGCCAGCAGCGAATTTCCGGGACTAGCGGGAGACATCATGGGGGAGACCCAGTACTTC. Encoded protein: CASSEFPGLAGDIMGETQYF. The V gene is TRBV9, the J gene TRBJ2-5; 14 nucleotides match TRBD2. The CDR3 runs 20 residues. V trimming: 3 bases; J trimming: 5 bases; junction bases outside the gene matches: 18. Germline V gene lookup returns CDR1 SGDLS and CDR2 YYNGEE.

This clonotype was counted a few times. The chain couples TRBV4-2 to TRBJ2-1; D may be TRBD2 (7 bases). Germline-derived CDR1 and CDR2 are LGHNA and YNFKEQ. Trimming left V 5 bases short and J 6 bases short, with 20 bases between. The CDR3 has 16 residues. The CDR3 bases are TGTGCCAGCAGCATAGAGGGGGGGCTAGCGCGCAATGAGCAGTTCTTC. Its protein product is CASSIEGGLARNEQFF.